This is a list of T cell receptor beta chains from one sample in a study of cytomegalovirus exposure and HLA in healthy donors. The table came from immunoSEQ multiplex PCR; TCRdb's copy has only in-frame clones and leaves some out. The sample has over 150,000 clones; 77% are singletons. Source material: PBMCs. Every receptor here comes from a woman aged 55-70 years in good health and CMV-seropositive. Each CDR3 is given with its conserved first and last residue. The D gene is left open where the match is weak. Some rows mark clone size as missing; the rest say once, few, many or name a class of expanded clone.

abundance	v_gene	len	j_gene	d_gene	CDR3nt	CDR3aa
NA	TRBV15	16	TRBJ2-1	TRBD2	TGTGCCACCAGCAGAGTCACACTAGCGGGCTTGCATGAGCAGTTCTTC	CATSRVTLAGLHEQFF
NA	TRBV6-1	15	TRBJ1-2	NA	TGTGCCAGCAGTGAAGCGGGAGCCGAGCCTAGGGGCTACACCTTC	CASSEAGAEPRGYTF
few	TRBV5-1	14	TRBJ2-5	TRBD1	TGCGCCAGCAGCCTCGGGACAGGGGCAGAGACCCAGTACTTC	CASSLGTGAETQYF
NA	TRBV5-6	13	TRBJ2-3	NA	TGTGCCAGCAGCTTGATGCGGTCAGATACGCAGTATTTT	CASSLMRSDTQYF
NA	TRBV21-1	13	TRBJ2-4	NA	TGTGCCAGGAACCCGGGAGCCAAAAACATTCAGTACTTC	CARNPGAKNIQYF
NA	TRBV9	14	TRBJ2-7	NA	TGTGCCAGCAGCGTAGCCCTAGGGGGTTACGAGCAGTACTTC	CASSVALGGYEQYF
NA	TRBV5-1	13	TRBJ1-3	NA	TGCGCCAGCAGCGCTACGGGATCAAACACCATATATTTT	CASSATGSNTIYF
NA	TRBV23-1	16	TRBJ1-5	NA	TGCGCCAGCAGCCTGATACCACAGCTACGGATTCAGCCCCAGCATTTT	CASSLIPQLRIQPQHF
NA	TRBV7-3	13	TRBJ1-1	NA	TGTGCCAGCAGCCCACAGGGAGACACTGAAGCTTTCTTT	CASSPQGDTEAFF
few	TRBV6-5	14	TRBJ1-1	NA	TGTGCCAGCAGCCGGGAGCGAAGGAACACTGAAGCTTTCTTT	CASSRERRNTEAFF
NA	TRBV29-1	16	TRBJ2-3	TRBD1	TGCAGCGCCCCCGGGACAGGGGGTTCAAGCACAGATACGCAGTATTTT	CSAPGTGGSSTDTQYF
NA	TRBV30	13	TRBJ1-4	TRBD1	TGTGCCTGGACGGGACAGGGTGGGCAAAAACTGTTTTTT	CAWTGQGGQKLFF
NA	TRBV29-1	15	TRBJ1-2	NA	TGCAGCGTTGAAGATCCAGCCCAACAACCGGGTGGCTACACCTTC	CSVEDPAQQPGGYTF
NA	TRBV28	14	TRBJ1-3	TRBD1	TGTGCCAGTATAGTAGGGGGCCCTGGAAACACCATATATTTT	CASIVGGPGNTIYF
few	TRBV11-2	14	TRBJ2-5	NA	TGTGCCAGCAGCGCCAGGGTTCGTCAAGAGACCCAGTACTTC	CASSARVRQETQYF
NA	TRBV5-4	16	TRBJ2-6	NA	TGTGCCAGCAGCTTGGGTGGCAGGGCTGGGGCCAACGGCCTGACTTTC	CASSLGGRAGANGLTF
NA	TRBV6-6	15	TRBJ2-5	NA	TGTGCCAGCAGTTACTTCGGGGGAAGAGGAGAGACCCAGTACTTC	CASSYFGGRGETQYF
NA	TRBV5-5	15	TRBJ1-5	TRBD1	TGTGCCAGCAGCACTGACAGGGGCTGGGATCAGCCCCAGCATTTT	CASSTDRGWDQPQHF
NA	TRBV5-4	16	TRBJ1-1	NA	TGTGCCAGCAGCCCGCCGTTCCAGGGCCTGAACACTGAAGCTTTCTTT	CASSPPFQGLNTEAFF
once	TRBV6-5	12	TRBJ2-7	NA	TGTGCCAGCTCGCAATCGGTCTACGAGCAGTACTTC	CASSQSVYEQYF
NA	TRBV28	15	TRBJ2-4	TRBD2	TGTGCCAGCAGTTTGGGAGGGGCGGCCAAAAACATTCAGTACTTC	CASSLGGAAKNIQYF
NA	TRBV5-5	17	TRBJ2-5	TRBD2	TGTGCCAGCAGCTCAACTCCCATACTAGCGGGGTTGGAGACCCAGTACTTC	CASSSTPILAGLETQYF
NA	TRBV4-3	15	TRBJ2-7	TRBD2	TGCGCCAGCAGCCCCACTAGCGGGAGTCTGGGGGAGCAGTACTTC	CASSPTSGSLGEQYF
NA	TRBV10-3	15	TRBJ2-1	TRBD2	TGTGCCATCAGTGACCAAGCGGGGGGGCCAAATGAGCAGTTCTTC	CAISDQAGGPNEQFF
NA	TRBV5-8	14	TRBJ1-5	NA	TGTGCCAGCAGCTTCCTGTATAGCAATCAGCCCCAGCATTTT	CASSFLYSNQPQHF
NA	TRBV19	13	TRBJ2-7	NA	TGTGCCAGTAGTATGAACCGGGTTAACGAGCAGTACTTC	CASSMNRVNEQYF
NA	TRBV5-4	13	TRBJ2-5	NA	TGTGCCAGCAGCTCACAGTCCCAAGAGACCCAGTACTTC	CASSSQSQETQYF
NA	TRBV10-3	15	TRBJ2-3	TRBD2	TGTGCCACCGGCCAGGGACTAGCGGCAACAGATACGCAGTATTTT	CATGQGLAATDTQYF
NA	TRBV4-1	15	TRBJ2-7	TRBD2	TGCGCCAGCAGCCAAGCTAGCGGGAGGTCGTACGAGCAGTACTTC	CASSQASGRSYEQYF
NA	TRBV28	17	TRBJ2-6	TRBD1	TGTGCCAGCAGTTTTGGACAGGGGGCAACTGGGGCCAACGTCCTGACTTTC	CASSFGQGATGANVLTF
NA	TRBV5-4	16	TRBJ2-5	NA	TGTGCCAGCAGCCCGCTGACCTCTGAGGGTGGGAAGACCCAGTACTTC	CASSPLTSEGGKTQYF
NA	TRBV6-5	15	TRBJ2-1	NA	TGTGCCAGCAGCCCAGACTTCAGCTCCTACAATGAGCAGTTCTTC	CASSPDFSSYNEQFF
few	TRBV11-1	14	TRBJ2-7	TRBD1	TGTGCCAGCACCACCGGGACAGGGTTGGGAGAGCAGTACTTC	CASTTGTGLGEQYF
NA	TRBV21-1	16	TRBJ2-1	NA	TGTGCCAGCAGCTCCTCACAGGGGCCCTCCTACAATGAGCAGTTCTTC	CASSSSQGPSYNEQFF
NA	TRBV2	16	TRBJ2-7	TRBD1	TGTGCCAGCGCTGTGGTAGGGACAGCATTTTTATACGAGCAGTACTTC	CASAVVGTAFLYEQYF
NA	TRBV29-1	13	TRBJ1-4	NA	TGCAGCGCTGCAGGGGTTACTAATGAAAAACTGTTTTTT	CSAAGVTNEKLFF
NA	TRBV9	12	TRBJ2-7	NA	TGTGCCAGCAGCGGGACACCCTACGAGCAGTACTTC	CASSGTPYEQYF
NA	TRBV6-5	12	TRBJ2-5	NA	TGTGCCAGCAGTTACGGCTGGGAGACCCAGTACTTC	CASSYGWETQYF
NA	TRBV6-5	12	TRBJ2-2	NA	TGTGCCAGCAGCGAGGGTTCCGGGGAGCTGTTTTTT	CASSEGSGELFF
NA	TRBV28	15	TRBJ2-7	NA	TGTGCCAGCAGTCCCTGGGGAGCGGGTTCCTACGAGCAGTACTTC	CASSPWGAGSYEQYF
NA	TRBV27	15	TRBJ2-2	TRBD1	TGTGCCAGCAGTTTCTCCCGGACAGGGGCCGGGGAGCTGTTTTTT	CASSFSRTGAGELFF
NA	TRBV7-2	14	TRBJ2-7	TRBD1	TGTGCCAGCAGCTTAGCAGGGGGCTCCAACGAGCAGTACTTC	CASSLAGGSNEQYF
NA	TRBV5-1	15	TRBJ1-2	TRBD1	TGCGCCAGCAGCTTGGACGGGACAGGGGGCTATGGCTACACCTTC	CASSLDGTGGYGYTF